This note documents a single T cell receptor (beta chain) sequence. A sample-barcoded 5' primer and a J-beta primer mix were used in a second PCR of about 6 to 11 cycles. MiXCR, applied by TCRdb to the 5' RACE reads, yields one record per CDR3 protein. The table lists 1.2 million to 1.5 million distinct CDR3 sequences, around 42% of them singletons. This entry belongs to a study of blood T cells in healthy people across ages. PBMCs, at least 6.5 million per sample, were isolated. Between the trimmed V and J ends, which lost 6 bases and 3 bases, there was a span of 13 bases. CDR1 is MDHEN, CDR2 SYDVKM, per germline. CDR3 length equals 14 residues.

This sequence was found in a woman between 18 and 29 years old in good health. The chain is built from TRBV28 and TRBJ2-3; D may be TRBD2 (7 bases). Sequencing input: blood. CDR3: CASRLRGGTDTQYF. CDR3 bases: TGTGCCAGCAGACTTAGGGGGGGGACAGATACGCAGTATTTT. The full variable domain, its missing parts supplied by reference TRBV28 and TRBJ2-3, is DVKVTQSSRYLVKRTGEKVFLECVQDMDHENMFWYRQDPGLGLRLIYFSYDVKMKEKGDIPEGYSVSREKKERFSLILESASTNQTSMYLCASRLRGGTDTQYFGPGTRLTVL.